Below are 15 T cell receptor beta chains sequenced from a single sample in a study of blood T cells in healthy people across ages. A second roughly 6 to 11 cycle PCR used barcoded and J-beta primers. TCRdb re-derived calls from the 5' RACE reads in MiXCR, one entry per CDR3 protein. The sample gives fewer than 750,000 distinct CDR3 sequences, more than 45% of which show up once; about 26% is in the top ten. Sequenced input: blood. The source is a man older than 75 in good health.

The V call is TRBV5-1, the J call TRBJ2-1; TRBD2 agrees at 10 bases. Germline V gene sequence: CDR1 SGHRS, CDR2 YFSETQ. The CDR3 covers 18 residues. Trimming cost V 1 base and J 1 base; bases outside gene matches: 8. This chain's CDR3 is CASSLTASGGGSYNEQFF. The CDR3 DNA reads as TGCGCCAGCAGCTTGACGGCTAGCGGGGGAGGGTCCTACAATGAGCAGTTCTTC.

V gene TRBV11-3 combines with J gene TRBJ2-1, with 11 bases identical to TRBD2. The CDR3 is 15 residues long. Germline-derived CDR1 and CDR2 are SGHNT and YENEEA. The trim removed 5 bases at V and 6 bases at J, leaving 6 bases unmatched. Here the CDR3 DNA reads TGTGCCAGCAGCCCCGGGACTAGCGGAGTCAATGAGCAGTTCTTC. Protein product: CASSPGTSGVNEQFF.

The CDR3 DNA sequence: TGTGCCAGCAGTGACCCGACCGGGACAGGGGGCGTGACCCAGTACTTC. Amino acid sequence: CASSDPTGTGGVTQYF. The V and J genes are TRBV2 and TRBJ2-7; 12 positions agree with TRBD1. TRBJ2-5 explains the end of the DNA better; the J call may be wrong. The CDR3 runs 16 residues. CDR1 and CDR2 (germline): SNHLY, FYNNEI.

The chain recombines TRBV6-2 or TRBV6-3 with TRBJ2-1; D is unclear. The CDR3 length is 14 residues. V was pared by 2 bases and J by 6 bases, with 11 bases between. The V gene's germline CDR1 is MNHEY and CDR2 SVGEGT. The CDR3 DNA reads as TGTGCCAGCAGTTACGAACGGATTCTCAATGAGCAGTTCTTC. It is translated as CASSYERILNEQFF.

This clonotype was observed at least ten times. The rearrangement uses TRBV25-1 and TRBJ2-5; D gene unclear. The CDR3 extends over 13 amino acids. CDR1 is MGHDK, CDR2 SYGVNS, per germline. V lost 3 bases and J lost 5, with 10 bases in between. The CDR3 protein is CASSDGARETQYF. The CDR3 nucleotides read TGTGCCAGCAGTGACGGCGCAAGGGAGACCCAGTACTTC.

The chain joins TRBV28 to TRBJ2-6; D may be TRBD1 or TRBD2 (5 bases each). The CDR3 has 14 residues. Between the trimmed V and J ends, which lost 3 bases and 7 bases, there was a span of 10 bases. In germline, CDR1 is MDHEN, CDR2 SYDVKM. The CDR3 DNA reads as TGTGCCAGCAGTTTCGGGACGGTTGCCAACGTCCTGACTTTC. Residues: CASSFGTVANVLTF.

Regarding this clonotype: Given a much more abundant clone one base away, this may be a read error. V and J are TRBV6-6 and TRBJ2-5; weak D call: TRBD1 (5 bases). Germline V CDR1 and CDR2: MNHNY, SVGAGI (reference sequence). This CDR3 is 15 amino acids long. The CDR3 DNA sequence: TGTACCAGCACCATAGAAGGCCGGACAAAAGAGACCCAGTACTTC. It is translated as CTSTIEGRTKETQYF.

Turning to this clonotype: At one end the junction does not follow the germline gene, possibly because of a read error. The V gene is TRBV10-3, the J gene TRBJ2-4, with a possible D match to TRBD2 (5 bases). The CDR3 is made up of 15 amino acids. Germline CDR1 is ENHRY and CDR2 is SYGVKD. CDR3 coding DNA: TGTGCCATCGGTGAGTCCGGGGTAGCCAAAAACATTCGGTACTTC. Amino acid sequence: CAIGESGVAKNIRYF.

This clonotype occurred a few times. The chain employs TRBV7-2 and TRBJ2-7, with TRBD1 identical over 7 bases. This CDR3 comprises 16 residues. Germline V gives CDR1 SGHTA, CDR2 FQGNSA. The V gene end was trimmed by 5 bases and the J gene end by 3 bases; junction bases not matched to a gene: 13. The CDR3 loop is CASSPEGASRLYEQYF. CDR3 DNA sequence: TGTGCCAGCAGCCCAGAGGGGGCTAGCAGACTCTACGAGCAGTACTTC. Looking up the rest from reference TRBV7-2 and TRBJ2-7 gives the full variable domain: GAGVSQSPSNKVTEKGKDVELRCDPISGHTALYWYRQSLGQGLEFLIYFQGNSAPDKSGLPSDRFSAERTGGSVSTLTIQRTQQEDSAVYLCASSPEGASRLYEQYFGPGTRLTVT.

This rearrangement joins TRBV7-2 to TRBJ1-1; D is unclear. This CDR3 comprises 12 residues. V gave up 1 base and J gave up 11 bases, with 11 bases separating them. Germline CDR1 SGHTA, CDR2 FQGNSA. As DNA, the CDR3 is TGTGCCAGCAGCTTAGTACCGGCGAGGGCTTTCTTT. The encoded protein is CASSLVPARAFF.

In this sample, this clonotype turned up a few times. The CDR3 DNA reads as TGTGCCAGCAGCTTCGGGTTTGGGGACGAGCAGTTCTTC. This sequence encodes CASSFGFGDEQFF. V is TRBV7-2 and J is TRBJ2-1; D may match TRBD1 or TRBD2 (5 bases each). This CDR3 comprises 13 residues. V was clipped by 3 bases and J by 10 bases, with 13 bases between them. Germline lookup yields CDR1 SGHTA and CDR2 FQGNSA.

This clonotype was counted a few times. The J gene is TRBJ2-7, the V gene TRBV18; TRBD1 agrees at 7 bases. Germline V gene data show CDR1 as KGHSH and CDR2 as LQKENI. The CDR3 extends over 15 amino acids. The V gene end was trimmed by 3 bases and the J gene end by 2 bases; junction bases not matched to a gene: 7. The CDR3 here is CASSPYRGPTYEQYF. The CDR3 DNA reads TGTGCCAGCTCACCCTACAGGGGACCAACCTACGAGCAGTACTTC.

This rearrangement joins TRBV27 to TRBJ2-5; D gene uncertain. The J call may be mistaken, given a closer DNA end match to TRBJ2-7. CDR3 length: 12 residues. Germline CDR1 reads MNHEY; CDR2 reads SMNVEV (reference sequence). The CDR3 loop reads CASKFIGREQYF. The CDR3 DNA is TGTGCCAGCAAGTTTATAGGGCGCGAGCAGTACTTC.

The chain couples TRBV7-2 to TRBJ2-1; possible D gene TRBD2, 6 bases. Germline loops: CDR1 SGHTA, CDR2 FQGNSA. The V gene lost 1 base and the J gene lost 8 bases, with 18 bases spanning the gap. The CDR3 has 16 residues. The CDR3 region has the DNA TGTGCCAGCAGCTTAGAAGTCGGGCGGGGTCAGTATGAGCAGTTCTTC. This codes for CASSLEVGRGQYEQFF.

In this sample, this clonotype turned up a few times. Possible read error: a much larger clone is one base away. The gene calls are TRBV6-5 and TRBJ1-4; D is undetermined. The CDR3 runs 13 residues. Germline assignment: CDR1 MNHEY and CDR2 SVGAGI. The CDR3, as DNA: TGTGCCGGCAGTGACGGTCCTAATGAAAAACTGTTTTTT. Residues: CAGSDGPNEKLFF.